The 29 T cell receptor beta chains presented below share a single source sample, sequenced in a study of blood T cells in healthy people across ages. Through a sample-barcoded 5' primer and a J-beta primer mix, a second PCR was run for roughly 6 to 12 cycles. TCRdb fed the 5' RACE reads into MiXCR, producing one record per CDR3 protein. The sample carries around 940,000 distinct CDR3 sequences, roughly 51% recorded once. Specimen: blood. The origin of the receptors is a woman aged 55-70 years in good health.

The chain joins TRBV28 to TRBJ1-4; D uncertain. V gave up 4 bases and J gave up 6 bases, with 12 bases separating them. In germline, CDR1 is MDHEN, CDR2 SYDVKM. The CDR3 extends over 14 amino acids. The CDR3: CASSSSGWDEKLFF. DNA of the CDR3: TGTGCCAGCAGTTCGTCGGGGTGGGATGAAAAACTGTTTTTT. Based on the CDR3 plus reference TRBV28 and TRBJ1-4, the full variable domain is DVKVTQSSRYLVKRTGEKVFLECVQDMDHENMFWYRQDPGLGLRLIYFSYDVKMKEKGDIPEGYSVSREKKERFSLILESASTNQTSMYLCASSSSGWDEKLFFGSGTQLSVL.

In its sample, this clonotype was seen a few times. The chain has TRBV20-1 and TRBJ2-3; possibly TRBD2 for D (6 bases). The V and J ends lost 5 bases and 0 bases respectively, with 12 bases between them. CDR3 length equals 14 residues. Per the germline V gene, CDR1 is DFQATT and CDR2 is SNEGSKA (reference sequence). For the CDR3, the DNA is TGCAGTGCTCTCTTAGCGGTTAGCACAGATACGCAGTATTTT. It translates to CSALLAVSTDTQYF.

The rearrangement links TRBV20-1 to TRBJ2-5, with D perhaps TRBD1 (6 bases). The V gene's germline CDR1 is DFQATT and CDR2 SNEGSKA (reference sequence). V lost 1 base to trimming and J lost 5 bases, with 14 bases between them. This CDR3 is built from 14 residues. CDR3 DNA sequence: TGCAGTGCTAGAGTTCCAGGGGTTCGGGAGACCCAGTACTTC. Its translation: CSARVPGVRETQYF.

J is TRBJ2-3 and V is TRBV6-5, with unresolved D. The germline CDR1 and CDR2 sequences are MNHEY and SVGAGI. V lost 0 bases and J 3 bases, leaving 7 bases between the germline ends. The length of the CDR3 is 14 residues. The CDR3 loop reads CASSYSIWTDTQYF. CDR3 DNA: TGTGCCAGCAGTTACTCGATTTGGACAGATACGCAGTATTTT.

This clonotype was seen just once. The J gene is TRBJ2-5, the V gene TRBV20-1, with TRBD2 as a possible D gene (5 bases). From germline, CDR1 is DFQATT and CDR2 SNEGSKA (reference sequence). Trimming stripped 8 bases from V and 3 bases from J, with 16 bases between. This CDR3 is 13 amino acids long. CDR3 region: CSILRVGKETQYF. The CDR3 region has the DNA TGCAGTATACTAAGGGTCGGGAAAGAGACCCAGTACTTC.

The gene calls are TRBV29-1 and TRBJ1-2, with 8 positions matching TRBD1. J was trimmed by 6 bases and V by 3 bases; bases with no gene match: 0. Germline V CDR1 and CDR2: SQVTM, ANQGSEA. This CDR3 region has 11 residues. DNA of the CDR3: TGCAGCGTTGACAGGGGGCATGGCTACACCTTC. Translating gives CSVDRGHGYTF.

This clonotype was detected a few times. This sequence joins TRBV28 and TRBJ2-7; D is perhaps TRBD1 or TRBD2 (6 bases each). Germline V gives CDR1 MDHEN, CDR2 SYDVKM. The CDR3 is 14 amino acids. V was shortened by 3 bases and J by 3 bases, with 12 bases between the two germline ends. Written as DNA, the CDR3 is TGTGCCAGCAGTTTTTCGGGGGCTAACTACGAGCAGTACTTC. It encodes CASSFSGANYEQYF.

This chain joins TRBV27 and TRBJ2-5; 13 bases are a match to TRBD2. With 6 bases clipped from V and 11 bases from J, the junction kept 18 bases outside the gene matches. Germline V gene sequence: CDR1 MNHEY, CDR2 SMNVEV (reference sequence). CDR3 length: 17 residues. The CDR3 sequence: CASSPVGGLAGNSEQYF. The DNA for the CDR3 is TGTGCCAGCAGCCCTGTAGGGGGACTAGCGGGAAATAGTGAGCAGTACTTC.

CDR3 region: CASSRRRERTTQYF. DNA for the CDR3: TGTGCCAGCAGCCGGCGGCGGGAGAGGACTACGCAGTATTTT. V gene TRBV5-6 combines with J gene TRBJ2-3, with 7 bases aligning to TRBD2. The CDR3 consists of 14 residues. After removal of 4 bases from V and 8 bases from J, the junction contained 10 bases not matched to a gene. Germline V gene lookup returns CDR1 SGHDT and CDR2 YYEEEE.

The chain joins TRBV12-3 or TRBV12-4 to TRBJ1-5, with D tentatively TRBD1 (6 bases). V was shortened by 5 bases and J by 1 base, with 12 bases between the two germline ends. The CDR3 contains 15 residues. The CDR3 sequence: CASSALGGSNQPQHF. The DNA of the CDR3 is TGTGCCAGCAGTGCCCTAGGGGGAAGCAATCAGCCCCAGCATTTT.

The genes are TRBV5-1 and TRBJ2-3, with D possibly TRBD1 on 5 matching bases. The CDR3 totals 18 residues. The V and J ends lost 1 base and 2 bases respectively, with 20 bases between them. Germline V CDR1 and CDR2: SGHRS, YFSETQ. The CDR3 coding sequence is TGCGCCAGCAGCTTGAACGCGGCAGGGCATCCACTCACAGATACGCAGTATTTT. Amino acids: CASSLNAAGHPLTDTQYF.

The gene calls are TRBV7-2 and TRBJ1-6; TRBD1 might be the D (5 bases). The V end was cut by 1 base, the J end by 0 bases, with 16 bases between. This CDR3 has 19 residues. In germline, CDR1 is SGHTA, CDR2 FQGNSA. The CDR3 sequence is CASSLGGLVGSSYNSPLHF. Written as DNA, the CDR3 is TGTGCCAGCAGCTTAGGGGGGTTGGTGGGGAGCTCCTATAATTCACCCCTCCACTTT.

The V call is TRBV20-1, the J call TRBJ2-1, with TRBD2 as a possible D gene (6 bases). From germline, CDR1 is DFQATT and CDR2 SNEGSKA (reference sequence). Trimming cost V 6 bases and J 1 base, with 10 bases left between them. The CDR3 consists of 13 residues. CDR3 DNA sequence: TGCAGTGCCACGGGAGATTCCTACAATGAGCAGTTCTTC. Its protein product is CSATGDSYNEQFF.

This clonotype was counted a few times. The chain is built from TRBV18 and TRBJ1-6; D is possibly TRBD1 (6 bases). Trimming took off 4 bases at V and 10 bases at J, with 14 bases between the two ends. The CDR3 is 14 residues long. Looked up from germline, CDR1 is KGHSH and CDR2 is LQKENI. The CDR3 DNA reads as TGTGCCAGCTCACGGGACACCGGCGGCTCACCCCTCCACTTT. This sequence encodes CASSRDTGGSPLHF.

The rearrangement uses TRBV20-1 and TRBJ2-7; D is undetermined. In germline, CDR1 is DFQATT, CDR2 SNEGSKA (reference sequence). Trimming cost V 5 bases and J 0 bases, with 11 bases left between them. The CDR3 sequence is 13 residues long. CDR3 sequence (DNA): TGCAGTGCTTTCAGTACGGTCTCCTACGAGCAGTACTTC. Its translation is CSAFSTVSYEQYF.

The sample holds a few counts of this clonotype. This CDR3 reads CASSYRQGVGLQETQYF. For the CDR3, the DNA is TGTGCCAGCAGCTACCGACAGGGAGTGGGCCTACAAGAGACCCAGTACTTC. V is TRBV7-9 and J is TRBJ2-5; 7 bases agree with TRBD1. There are 17 residues in the CDR3. Trimming at V came to 4 bases and at J to 2 bases, leaving 13 bases not matched to a gene. Looked up from germline, CDR1 is SEHNR and CDR2 is FQNEAQ (reference sequence).

This clonotype was detected ten times or more. This rearrangement joins TRBV28 to TRBJ2-7; TRBD2 might be the D (5 bases). The ends were cut back, 8 bases at V and 5 bases at J, with 28 bases in the middle. Germline CDR1 MDHEN, CDR2 SYDVKM. This CDR3 contains 17 residues. The CDR3 nucleotides are TGTGCCAGCCCCCCTCCCGGCCGGTGGGAGTATTTGGACGAGCAGTACTTC. This sequence encodes CASPPPGRWEYLDEQYF.

This sequence joins TRBV20-1 and TRBJ2-5, with 8 nucleotides matching TRBD1. V shed 3 bases, J shed 3 bases, and the junction held 3 bases outside the gene matches. Germline CDR1 is DFQATT and CDR2 is SNEGSKA (reference sequence). CDR3 length: 13 amino acids. For the CDR3, the DNA is TGCAGTGCTAGTGCAGGGGGCAAAGAGACCCAGTACTTC. Protein sequence: CSASAGGKETQYF.

The gene calls are TRBV28 and TRBJ2-1, with D hard to call. Trimming removed 7 bases at V and 6 bases at J, with 19 bases between. This CDR3 region has 15 residues. Germline values: CDR1 MDHEN, CDR2 SYDVKM. The chain's CDR3 is CASKTPPLGPNEQFF. CDR3 sequence (DNA): TGTGCCAGCAAAACTCCACCTCTAGGGCCCAATGAGCAGTTCTTC.

The chain carries TRBV5-1 and TRBJ2-7; TRBD2 matches 11 bases. This CDR3 region has 14 residues. The germline CDR1 and CDR2 sequences are SGHRS and YFSETQ. The junction had 5 bases not matched to a gene; V was cut back by 5 bases and J by 4 bases. The CDR3 DNA reads as TGCGCCAGCAGGCTGACTAGCGGGAAATACGAGCAGTACTTC. Protein product: CASRLTSGKYEQYF.

As concerns this clonotype: The germline gene is not matched at one end of the junction; a read error may be the cause. This chain joins TRBV28 and TRBJ1-5, with D possibly matching TRBD1 (5 bases). Germline V CDR1 and CDR2: MDHEN, SYDVKM. This CDR3 is 16 amino acids long. The CDR3 sequence: CAGSPRSGYGNQPQHF. CDR3 bases: TGTGCCGGCAGTCCACGATCAGGGTACGGTAATCAGCCCCAGCATTTT.

This chain uses TRBV15 with TRBJ2-3; 7 bases align to TRBD2. V gave up 0 bases and J gave up 0 bases; unmatched junction bases: 6. The germline CDR1 and CDR2 sequences are LNHNV and YYDKDF (reference sequence). The CDR3 consists of 17 residues. The CDR3 protein is CATSRDRRELSTDTQYF. The DNA for the CDR3 is TGTGCCACCAGCAGAGATCGGCGGGAGCTCAGCACAGATACGCAGTATTTT.

CDR3 region: CSVEGLYEQYF. CDR3 sequence (DNA): TGCAGCGTTGAAGGGCTCTACGAGCAGTACTTC. V usage is TRBV29-1 and J usage is TRBJ2-7; D remains unclear. Trimming removed 1 base from V and 3 bases from J, with 4 bases in between. The CDR3 has 11 residues. Germline V CDR1 and CDR2: SQVTM, ANQGSEA.

The CDR3 sequence is CASSVGILTGETQYF. Written as DNA, the CDR3 is TGTGCCAGCAGCGTAGGAATTCTCACGGGGGAGACCCAGTACTTC. The chain recombines TRBV9 with TRBJ2-5; possibly TRBD2 for D (5 bases). Per germline, CDR1 SGDLS and CDR2 YYNGEE. CDR3 size: 15 residues. V was clipped by 0 bases and J by 5 bases, with 14 bases between them.

This chain links TRBV18 with TRBJ1-4; D is uncertain. This CDR3 is 14 amino acids long. Deletions cut 2 bases from V and 5 bases from J, with 9 bases between. CDR1 KGHSH and CDR2 LQKENI come from the germline V gene. The CDR3 sequence is CASSPGLENEKLFF. Here the CDR3 DNA reads TGTGCCAGCTCACCAGGGTTAGAAAATGAAAAACTGTTTTTT.

The chain recombines TRBV27 with TRBJ1-4, with TRBD1 matching over 8 bases. The germline V gene encodes CDR1 MNHEY and CDR2 SMNVEV (reference sequence). With 5 bases clipped from V and 2 bases from J, the junction kept 7 bases outside the gene matches. The CDR3 runs 16 residues. The CDR3 spells CASSTIQGGTNEKLFF. DNA for the CDR3: TGTGCCAGCAGTACGATACAGGGGGGTACTAATGAAAAACTGTTTTTT.

This chain connects TRBV6-5 to TRBJ2-7; the D gene is possibly TRBD1 (5 bases). This CDR3 region has 15 residues. Germline loops: CDR1 MNHEY, CDR2 SVGAGI. Trimming cost V 6 bases and J 0 bases, with 15 bases left between them. CDR3 nucleotides: TGTGCCAGCAGAGCGACAGTCCAGAGCTCCTACGAGCAGTACTTC. It codes for CASRATVQSSYEQYF.

This chain connects TRBV15 to TRBJ2-7; the D gene is possibly TRBD1 (5 bases). V gave up 0 bases and J gave up 3 bases, with 9 bases separating them. Germline assignment: CDR1 LNHNV and CDR2 YYDKDF (reference sequence). This CDR3 spans 14 amino acids. This CDR3 reads CATSRDRQGYEQYF. Here the CDR3 DNA reads TGTGCCACCAGCAGAGATCGGCAGGGCTACGAGCAGTACTTC.

This clonotype showed up just a few times. This chain uses TRBV11-2 with TRBJ2-3, with 11 nucleotides matching TRBD1. The CDR3 loop spans 15 amino acids. Germline CDR1 reads SGHAT; CDR2 reads FQNNGV. J lost 4 bases, V lost 1 base, and 1 base had no gene match. The CDR3 bases are TGTGCCAGCAGCTTAGCGGGACAGGGGGCAGATACGCAGTATTTT. Translating it yields CASSLAGQGADTQYF. The full variable domain, with the rest looked up from reference TRBV11-2 and TRBJ2-3, is EAGVAQSPRYKIIEKRQSVAFWCNPISGHATLYWYQQILGQGPKLLIQFQNNGVVDDSQLPKDRFSAERLKGVDSTLKIQPAKLEDSAVYLCASSLAGQGADTQYFGPGTRLTVL.